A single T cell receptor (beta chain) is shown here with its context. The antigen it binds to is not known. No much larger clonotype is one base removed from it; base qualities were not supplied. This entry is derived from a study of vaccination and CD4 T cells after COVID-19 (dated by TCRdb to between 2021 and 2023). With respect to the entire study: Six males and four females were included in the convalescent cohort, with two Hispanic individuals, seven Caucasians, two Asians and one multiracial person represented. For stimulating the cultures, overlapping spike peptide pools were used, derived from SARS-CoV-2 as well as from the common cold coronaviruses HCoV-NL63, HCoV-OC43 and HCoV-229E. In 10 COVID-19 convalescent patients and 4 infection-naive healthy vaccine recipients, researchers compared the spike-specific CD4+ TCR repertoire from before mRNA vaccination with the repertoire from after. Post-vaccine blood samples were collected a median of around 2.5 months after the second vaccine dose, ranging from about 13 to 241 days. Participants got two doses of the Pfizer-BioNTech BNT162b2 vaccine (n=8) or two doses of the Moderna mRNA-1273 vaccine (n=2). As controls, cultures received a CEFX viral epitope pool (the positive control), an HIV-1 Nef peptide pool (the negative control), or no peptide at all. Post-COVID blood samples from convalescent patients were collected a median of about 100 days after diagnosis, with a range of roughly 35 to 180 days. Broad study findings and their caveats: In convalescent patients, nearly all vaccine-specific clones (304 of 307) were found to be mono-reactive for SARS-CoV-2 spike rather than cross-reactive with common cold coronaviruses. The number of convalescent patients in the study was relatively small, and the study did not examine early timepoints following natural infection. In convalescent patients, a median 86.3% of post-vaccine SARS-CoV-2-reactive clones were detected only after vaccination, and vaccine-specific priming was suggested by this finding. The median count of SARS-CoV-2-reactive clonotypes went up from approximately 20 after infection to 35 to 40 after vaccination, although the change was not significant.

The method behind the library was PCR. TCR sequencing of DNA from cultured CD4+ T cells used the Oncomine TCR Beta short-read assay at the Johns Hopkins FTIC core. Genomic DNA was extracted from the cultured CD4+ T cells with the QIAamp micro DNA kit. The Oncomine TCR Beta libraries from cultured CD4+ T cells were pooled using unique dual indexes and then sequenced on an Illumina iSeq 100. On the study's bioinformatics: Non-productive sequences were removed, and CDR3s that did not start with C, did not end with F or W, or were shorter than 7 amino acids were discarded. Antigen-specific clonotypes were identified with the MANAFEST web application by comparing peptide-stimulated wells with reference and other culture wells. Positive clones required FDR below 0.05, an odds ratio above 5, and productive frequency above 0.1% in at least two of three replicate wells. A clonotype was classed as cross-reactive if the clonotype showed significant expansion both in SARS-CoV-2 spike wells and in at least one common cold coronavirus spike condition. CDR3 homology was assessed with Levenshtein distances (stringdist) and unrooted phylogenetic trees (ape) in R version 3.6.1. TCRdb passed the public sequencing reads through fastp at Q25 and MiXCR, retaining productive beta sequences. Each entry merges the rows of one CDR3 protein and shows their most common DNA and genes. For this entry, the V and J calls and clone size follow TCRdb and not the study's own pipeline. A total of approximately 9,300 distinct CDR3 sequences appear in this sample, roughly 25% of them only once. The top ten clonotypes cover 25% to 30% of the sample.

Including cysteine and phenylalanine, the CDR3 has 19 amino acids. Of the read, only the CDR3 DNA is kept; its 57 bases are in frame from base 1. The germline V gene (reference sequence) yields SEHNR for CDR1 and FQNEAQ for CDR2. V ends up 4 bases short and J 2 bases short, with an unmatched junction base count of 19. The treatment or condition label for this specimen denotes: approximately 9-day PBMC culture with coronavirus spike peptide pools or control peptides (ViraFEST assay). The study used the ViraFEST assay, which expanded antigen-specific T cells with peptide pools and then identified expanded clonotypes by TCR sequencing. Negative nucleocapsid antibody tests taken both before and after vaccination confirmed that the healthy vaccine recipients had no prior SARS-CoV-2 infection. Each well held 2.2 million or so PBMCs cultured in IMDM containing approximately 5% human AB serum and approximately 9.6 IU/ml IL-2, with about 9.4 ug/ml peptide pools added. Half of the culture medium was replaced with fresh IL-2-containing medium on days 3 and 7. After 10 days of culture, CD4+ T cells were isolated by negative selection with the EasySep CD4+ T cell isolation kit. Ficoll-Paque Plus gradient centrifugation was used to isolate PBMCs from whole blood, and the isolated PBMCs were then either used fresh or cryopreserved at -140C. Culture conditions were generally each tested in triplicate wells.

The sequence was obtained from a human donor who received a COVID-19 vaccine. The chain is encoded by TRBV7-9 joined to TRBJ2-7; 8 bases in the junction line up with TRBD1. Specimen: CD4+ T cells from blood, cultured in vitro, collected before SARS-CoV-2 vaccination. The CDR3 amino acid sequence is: CASSYTSPGQGSSAYEQYF. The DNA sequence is TGTGCCAGCAGCTACACCTCCCCTGGACAGGGATCCTCTGCCTACGAGCAGTACTTC.